These 4 T cell receptor beta chains came from one sample sequenced in a study of T cell repertoires in cytomegalovirus infection. These receptors lack a known antigen. One entry per CDR3 protein results from TCRdb running MiXCR on the reads. In the table there are some 150,000 distinct CDR3 sequences, approximately 30% of which are singletons. This specimen was CD8+ T cells from cultured PBMCs, taken from culture after CMV antigen stimulation. These receptors came from a human donor in good health (CMV status not recorded). Some clones in this sample may be carry-over from other donors' samples.

V and J are TRBV2 and TRBJ2-3; the D gene is possibly TRBD2 (5 bases). The germline V gene encodes CDR1 SNHLY and CDR2 FYNNEI. The CDR3 is 14 residues long. The V gene lost 9 bases and the J gene lost 0 bases, with 13 bases spanning the gap. The CDR3 loop reads CARGEGPSTDTQYF. In nucleotides, the CDR3 is TGTGCCAGAGGAGAGGGCCCGAGCACAGATACGCAGTATTTT.

This chain links TRBV20-1 with TRBJ1-2; D uncertain. This CDR3 spans 18 amino acids. The germline V and J ends were trimmed by 0 bases and 2 bases, with 22 bases remaining between them. Looked up from germline, CDR1 is DFQATT and CDR2 is SNEGSKA (reference sequence). The CDR3 region is CSARDEVYWGGINYGYTF. In DNA, the CDR3 is TGCAGTGCTAGAGATGAGGTCTATTGGGGTGGTATAAACTATGGCTACACCTTC.

The chain combines TRBV30 with TRBJ2-6, with unresolved D. The CDR3 is 13 amino acids. V gave up 3 bases and J gave up 1 base, with 4 bases separating them. Germline CDR1 GTSNPN, CDR2 SVGIG (reference sequence). The CDR3 DNA follows: TGTGCCTGGAGGGGTTCTGGGGCCAACGTCCTGACTTTC. This gives the protein CAWRGSGANVLTF. The entire variable domain, with the rest obtained from reference TRBV30 and TRBJ2-6, is as follows: SQTIHQWPATLVQPVGSPLSLECTVEGTSNPNLYWYRQAAGRGLQLLFYSVGIGQISSEVPQNLSASRPQDRQFILSSKKLLLSDSGFYLCAWRGSGANVLTFGAGSRLTVL.

The CDR3 here is CASSDSDTGGKDEQFF. In DNA form, the CDR3 reads TGTGCCAGCAGTGACTCCGATACAGGGGGCAAGGATGAGCAGTTCTTC. The genes are TRBV6-4 and TRBJ2-1; 9 bases are shared with TRBD1. Germline values: CDR1 MRHNA, CDR2 SNTAGT. After removal of 0 bases from V and 8 bases from J, the junction contained 8 bases not matched to a gene. The CDR3 runs 16 residues.